The T cell receptor (beta chain) described here comes from a study of technical replicates of blood from several donors. Measured with immunoSEQ multiplex PCR; TCRdb has only the in-frame clones, and not every one. Of some 80,000 clones listed, approximately 97% are singletons. This receptor was taken from a human donor in good health. Sequenced material: T cells isolated from PBMCs.

In nucleotides, the CDR3 is TGTGCCAGCAGTTTAGGGTTTGGGGGGGGCTACGAGCAGTACTTC. This codes for CASSLGFGGGYEQYF. V gene TRBV27 combines with J gene TRBJ2-7, with TRBD2 identical over 7 bases. This CDR3 is 15 amino acids long. Germline CDR1 MNHEY, CDR2 SMNVEV (reference sequence). V was clipped by 2 bases and J by 3 bases; unmatched bases: 7.